Here is one T cell receptor beta chain with its context. Methods used by the authors: Reference gene primers were amplified, and this amplification served to estimate nucleated cell counts. The protocol was immunoSEQ multiplex PCR, while the TCRdb copy is restricted to in-frame clones and leaves out a portion. The V and J calls and clone size come from that table; D and trimming were worked out from the DNA. There are about 240,000 clones in the sample; roughly 82% occur only once, and around 5% lies in the top ten. The sample belongs to a study of blood T cell repertoires in COVID-19. Across the study: The United States, Italy and Spain provided the acute and convalescent COVID-19 samples. Sample material is recorded as cDNA or gDNA derived from T cells, B-cell-depleted T cells, or PBMCs.

This CDR3 has 13 residues. Germline CDR1 WSHSY, CDR2 SAAADI. With 7 bases removed from V and 1 base from J, the gap between germline ends came to 8 bases. The sequenced sample consisted of peripheral blood. The sequence was collected from a woman in her 70s with acute or convalescent COVID-19. The V and J genes are TRBV10-2 and TRBJ1-5; perhaps TRBD1 as D (5 bases). The DNA of the CDR3 is TGCGCCAGCACAGGGTTAAGCAATCAGCCCCAGCATTTT. It translates to CASTGLSNQPQHF.